The 27 T cell receptor beta chains below were found in one sample sequenced in a study of blood T cells in healthy people across ages. It was with a sample-barcoded 5' primer and a J-beta primer mix that a second PCR of about 7 to 12 cycles was run. TCRdb processed the 5' RACE reads anew with MiXCR; each CDR3 protein has one entry. The repertoire holds about 1.8 million distinct CDR3 sequences, with around 50% as singletons. The sample comprised blood. Receptors were obtained from a woman aged 40 to 55 in good health.

This clonotype was observed a few times. This rearrangement joins TRBV29-1 to TRBJ2-5, with TRBD1 matching over 10 bases. Trimming removed 7 bases from V and 5 bases from J; junction bases left unmatched: 10. CDR1 is SQVTM and CDR2 is ANQGSEA in the germline V gene. The CDR3 is 14 amino acids. CDR3 region: CSASDRGRRETQYF. CDR3 sequence (DNA): TGCAGCGCGTCCGACAGGGGGCGAAGGGAGACCCAGTACTTC.

This clonotype was seen a few times. Here the CDR3 DNA reads TGTGCCAGCAGCCAAGATTCGGGAGAGGGCCGGTGGGCCCAGTACTTC. This encodes CASSQDSGEGRWAQYF. The rearrangement uses TRBV4-2 and TRBJ2-7; TRBD2 is a possible D gene (6 bases). CDR1 is LGHNA, CDR2 YNFKEQ, per germline. Trimming left V 0 bases short and J 10 bases short, with 22 bases between. The CDR3 contains 16 residues.

The CDR3, as DNA: TGTGCCAGCAGCCTGGGGAGTACGGAGCAGTACTTC. Translated: CASSLGSTEQYF. The rearrangement uses TRBV5-6 and TRBJ2-7; tentative D call: TRBD2 (5 bases). Between the trimmed V and J ends, which lost 4 bases and 7 bases, there was a span of 12 bases. The CDR3 sequence is 12 residues long. Germline CDR1 and CDR2: SGHDT and YYEEEE.

The rearrangement joins TRBV6-6 to TRBJ2-1; perhaps TRBD2 as D (5 bases). Germline V lookup: CDR1 MNHNY, CDR2 SVGAGI (reference sequence). V was trimmed by 5 bases and J by 10 bases, leaving 15 bases between them. The CDR3 has 13 residues. In DNA, the CDR3 is TGTGCCAGCAGTCAACCTACTAGGCCGGAGCAGTTCTTC. Translating it yields CASSQPTRPEQFF.

The chain combines TRBV12-3 or TRBV12-4 with TRBJ1-5, with TRBD1 as a possible D gene (6 bases). Deletions cut 3 bases from V and 5 bases from J, with 14 bases between. The CDR3 is made up of 15 amino acids. The CDR3 DNA follows: TGTGCCAGCAGTTTGGGGAGGACAGTTCATCAGCCCCAGCATTTT. This sequence encodes CASSLGRTVHQPQHF.

The count of this clonotype is one. The CDR3 DNA reads as TGTGCCAGCAGCGTAGACGGTCCTGCGCACTATGGCTACACCTTC. Its protein is CASSVDGPAHYGYTF. The rearrangement joins TRBV7-9 to TRBJ1-2; D gene ambiguous. Germline CDR1 is SEHNR and CDR2 is FQNEAQ (reference sequence). The ends were cut back, 5 bases at V and 3 bases at J, with 16 bases in the middle. There are 15 residues in the CDR3.

The genes are TRBV20-1 and TRBJ2-1, with 12 bases lining up with TRBD2. Trimming took 6 bases from V and 10 from J; bases not matched to a gene: 13. The CDR3 has 15 amino acids. Looked up from germline, CDR1 is DFQATT and CDR2 is SNEGSKA (reference sequence). Here the CDR3 DNA reads TGCAGTGCGGGTTCAAGGACTAGCGGGGATCGGGAGCAGTTCTTC. As protein: CSAGSRTSGDREQFF.

The sample holds a few counts of this clonotype. The V gene is TRBV9, the J gene TRBJ2-1, with TRBD2 matching over 9 bases. Looked up from germline, CDR1 is SGDLS and CDR2 is YYNGEE. The J segment lost 5 bases and the V segment lost 2 bases, leaving 5 bases of the junction unmatched. The CDR3 spans 15 residues. The CDR3 region is CASSVVAGGNNEQFF. In DNA form, the CDR3 reads TGTGCCAGCAGCGTTGTTGCGGGGGGGAACAATGAGCAGTTCTTC. The full variable domain, completed using reference TRBV9 and TRBJ2-1, is DSGVTQTPKHLITATGQRVTLRCSPRSGDLSVYWYQQSLDQGLQFLIQYYNGEERAKGNILERFSAQQFPDLHSELNLSSLELGDSALYFCASSVVAGGNNEQFFGPGTRLTVL.

The chain is built from TRBV6-2 or TRBV6-3 and TRBJ2-1; D may be TRBD1 (5 bases). Germline V gives CDR1 MNHEY, CDR2 SVGEGT. This CDR3 has 17 amino acids. Trimming removed 5 bases at V and 0 bases at J, with 17 bases between. The CDR3: CASSRQRLRSSYNEQFF. For the CDR3, the DNA is TGTGCCAGCAGTCGACAGAGACTCCGGAGCTCCTACAATGAGCAGTTCTTC.

In its sample, this clonotype was seen a few times. The J gene is TRBJ2-7, the V gene TRBV20-1, with 9 bases identical to TRBD2. V lost 3 bases and J lost 0; bases outside the gene matches: 6. CDR1 and CDR2 (germline): DFQATT, SNEGSKA (reference sequence). The CDR3 has 15 amino acids. The DNA for the CDR3 is TGCAGTGCTAGCGAACTAGCGGGTAACTCCTACGAGCAGTACTTC. Translation gives CSASELAGNSYEQYF.

V and J are TRBV7-9 and TRBJ2-3; TRBD2 matches 7 bases. This CDR3 is built from 15 residues. V shed 2 bases, J shed 3 bases, and the junction held 5 bases outside the gene matches. In germline, CDR1 is SEHNR, CDR2 FQNEAQ (reference sequence). The chain's CDR3 is CASSLSHGGTDTQYF. CDR3 nucleotides: TGTGCCAGCAGCTTATCGCACGGGGGGACAGATACGCAGTATTTT.

The J gene is TRBJ2-7, the V gene TRBV7-9; perhaps TRBD1 as D (5 bases). Trimming pared 5 bases from V and 2 bases from J, leaving 10 bases between. CDR3 length: 13 amino acids. Germline lookup yields CDR1 SEHNR and CDR2 FQNEAQ (reference sequence). The CDR3 DNA sequence: TGTGCCAGCAGCCCCCTGACAGCCTACGAGCAGTACTTC. This translates into CASSPLTAYEQYF.

The gene calls are TRBV4-1 and TRBJ2-3; the D call may be TRBD1 or TRBD2 (6 bases each). The CDR3 spans 15 residues. Between the trimmed V and J ends, which lost 3 bases and 2 bases, there was a span of 12 bases. Per the germline V gene, CDR1 is MGHRA and CDR2 is YSYEKL. In nucleotides, the CDR3 is TGCGCCAGCAGCCACCCGGGGGCCCACACAGATACGCAGTATTTT. It encodes CASSHPGAHTDTQYF.

The genes are TRBV13 and TRBJ1-4; 7 bases fit TRBD1. J lost 8 bases, V lost 2 bases, and 8 bases had no gene match. There are 15 residues in the CDR3. Germline V gene lookup returns CDR1 PRHDT and CDR2 FYEKMQ (reference sequence). CDR3 protein: CASSLIGQEDEKLFF. CDR3 DNA: TGTGCCAGCAGCTTAATCGGACAGGAGGACGAAAAACTGTTTTTT.

The rearrangement joins TRBV20-1 to TRBJ1-6; D is unresolved. This CDR3 has 14 amino acids. Trimming stripped 6 bases from V and 0 bases from J, with 9 bases between. In germline, CDR1 is DFQATT, CDR2 SNEGSKA (reference sequence). The DNA for the CDR3 is TGCAGTGCCGGGATGAGCTCCTATAATTCACCCCTCCACTTT. Translated, it gives CSAGMSSYNSPLHF.

The rearrangement links TRBV9 to TRBJ2-3, with TRBD2 matching over 11 bases. The CDR3 runs 16 residues. The V segment lost 0 bases and the J segment 4 bases; nucleotides outside the gene matches: 4. The germline V gene encodes CDR1 SGDLS and CDR2 YYNGEE. CDR3 sequence reads: CASSVEGSGGADTQYF. CDR3 nucleotides: TGTGCCAGCAGCGTAGAGGGTAGCGGGGGGGCAGATACGCAGTATTTT.

The J gene is TRBJ2-5, the V gene TRBV11-3; D call uncertain. The germline V gene encodes CDR1 SGHNT and CDR2 YENEEA. The CDR3 totals 15 residues. Trimming took off 5 bases at V and 4 bases at J, with 17 bases between the two ends. The CDR3 bases are TGTGCCAGCAGCCGATACTCGGGTGGCGGAGAGACCCAGTACTTC. Translating gives CASSRYSGGGETQYF.

The J gene is TRBJ2-3, the V gene TRBV20-1; 12 nucleotides agree with TRBD2. This CDR3 has 15 amino acids. Germline V gives CDR1 DFQATT, CDR2 SNEGSKA (reference sequence). The V segment lost 2 bases and the J segment 4 bases; nucleotides outside the gene matches: 4. The CDR3 DNA is TGCAGTGCTAGATCGGGACTAGCGGGCCCAGATACGCAGTATTTT. Translation gives CSARSGLAGPDTQYF.

About this clonotype itself: It is likely a read error, because the conserved phenylalanine at the end of the CDR3 is missing. The chain combines TRBV29-1 with TRBJ2-1; the D call may be TRBD1 or TRBD2 (6 bases each). Germline V lookup: CDR1 SQVTM, CDR2 ANQGSEA. The CDR3 totals 13 residues. Deletions cut 3 bases from V and 6 bases from J, with 12 bases between. CDR3 DNA: TGCAGCGTTGATGGTCGGGGGCGCAATGAGCAGTTCGTC. Protein: CSVDGRGRNEQFV.

The chain joins TRBV6-2 or TRBV6-3 to TRBJ2-4, with TRBD1 identical over 9 bases. The end of the DNA is better explained by TRBJ2-7, so the J call may be wrong. Germline V lookup: CDR1 MNHEY, CDR2 SVGEGT. The CDR3 has 17 residues. CDR3 DNA: TGTGCCAGCAGTTACTCGAATTGGGACAGGGCCCACTACGAGCAGTACTTC. As protein: CASSYSNWDRAHYEQYF.

This clonotype showed up just a few times. The chain has TRBV18 and TRBJ2-1; 11 bases line up with TRBD2. CDR1 and CDR2 (germline): KGHSH, LQKENI. The CDR3 has 16 residues. Losses at the gene ends were 2 bases for V and 6 bases for J; bases not matched to a gene: 6. The CDR3, as DNA: TGTGCCAGCTCACCAACGGGACTAGCGGTACTCAATGAGCAGTTCTTC. This sequence encodes CASSPTGLAVLNEQFF.

This chain uses TRBV7-3 with TRBJ2-3; 7 bases agree with TRBD2. Germline V CDR1 and CDR2: SGHTA, FQGTGA. Trimming cost V 1 base and J 2 bases; bases outside gene matches: 6. This CDR3 has 16 residues. CDR3 sequence: CASSLKGGSTTDTQYF. CDR3 bases: TGTGCCAGCAGCTTAAAGGGCGGGAGTACCACAGATACGCAGTATTTT.

This sequence joins TRBV20-1 and TRBJ2-5; 7 bases map to TRBD1. This CDR3 is 16 amino acids long. Germline CDR1 and CDR2: DFQATT and SNEGSKA (reference sequence). Trimming cost V 0 bases and J 3 bases; bases outside gene matches: 10. CDR3: CSAREWGRGIKETQYF. CDR3 coding DNA: TGCAGTGCTAGAGAGTGGGGCAGGGGGATCAAAGAGACCCAGTACTTC.

This clonotype has more than one count but fewer than ten. V is TRBV11-2 and J is TRBJ2-3, with 9 positions matching TRBD1. The CDR3 runs 21 residues. Looked up from germline, CDR1 is SGHAT and CDR2 is FQNNGV. V dropped 3 bases and J dropped 3; count of bases not matched to a gene: 22. CDR3 bases: TGTGCCAGCAGCTTCCCCGCCCCGCCCTCATCGACAGGGGGTAGAACAGATACGCAGTATTTT. Its translation: CASSFPAPPSSTGGRTDTQYF.

This clonotype turned up a few times. The J gene is TRBJ2-1, the V gene TRBV6-4; the D gene is possibly TRBD1 (6 bases). Germline V gene data show CDR1 as MRHNA and CDR2 as SNTAGT. The CDR3 is made up of 15 amino acids. With 4 bases removed from V and 7 bases from J, the gap between germline ends came to 17 bases. The CDR3 DNA reads as TGTGCCAGCAGTGTGGGCAGGGGATCGTGGAATGAGCAGTTCTTC. It yields the protein CASSVGRGSWNEQFF.

This clonotype was seen at least ten times. The V and J genes are TRBV6-5 and TRBJ2-5, with a possible D match to TRBD2 (7 bases). The CDR3 is 14 amino acids. CDR1 MNHEY and CDR2 SVGAGI come from the germline V gene. V dropped 2 bases and J dropped 4 bases, with 11 bases sitting between them. The chain's CDR3 is CASSYTGRGETQYF. The CDR3 nucleotides are TGTGCCAGCAGTTACACAGGGAGGGGAGAGACCCAGTACTTC.

This chain links TRBV24-1 with TRBJ2-5; D gene unclear. CDR3 length equals 15 residues. The germline V and J ends were trimmed by 5 bases and 1 base, with 13 bases remaining between them. In germline, CDR1 is KGHDR, CDR2 SFDVKD. CDR3: CATSGGPNRQETQYF. The CDR3 nucleotides read TGTGCCACCAGTGGGGGTCCGAACCGCCAAGAGACCCAGTACTTC.